This TCR beta chain is drawn from a study of PD-1 blockade in classical Hodgkin lymphoma. General observations from the study: Significant TCR diversity gains by C4D1 occurred in CD4+ but not CD8+ cells. Whatever underlies the repertoire differences (possibly disease activity or prior therapy) remains undefined. Anyone who began nivolumab under 1 year after ASCT was excluded. Prior to therapy, complete responders displayed diversity much like that of newly diagnosed patients.

Sequencing was performed with immunoSEQ multiplex PCR; in TCRdb, only in-frame clones are kept and a portion is missing. The sample includes nearly 100,000 clones, approximately 88% of them seen just once. Only a few counts were recorded for this clone. Its antigen is not identified. The V segment lost 3 bases and the J segment 4 bases; nucleotides outside the gene matches: 5. Germline assignment: CDR1 KGHSH and CDR2 LQKENI. This CDR3 is built from 14 residues. Brentuximab vedotin exposure varied among the patients, all of whom had relapsed after autologous stem cell transplantation. Sequenced material: peripheral blood mononuclear cells (PBMCs), taken at baseline. This TCR was sampled from a human donor with classical Hodgkin lymphoma. This sequence joins TRBV18 and TRBJ1-2; 7 bases line up with TRBD1. This CDR3 reads CASSPRDSFYGYTF. CDR3 nucleotide sequence: TGTGCCAGCTCACCTAGGGACAGCTTCTATGGCTACACCTTC.